A selection of T cell receptor beta chains follows, all from one sample in a study of blood T cells in healthy people across ages. TCRdb reprocessed the 5' RACE reads with MiXCR, giving one entry per CDR3 protein. Here the sample spans around 400,000 distinct CDR3 sequences, over 45% being singletons. Source material: blood. Receptors were obtained from a man in his sixties in good health. The CDR3 runs from the conserved cysteine through the conserved F or W. Each record gives: D gene, clone size, V gene, J gene, CDR3 DNA, CDR3 protein. A D gene is named only where the DNA matches it firmly. Expanded clones are given a class, and other clones once, few, many or no size at all.

d_gene: -
abundance: -
v_gene: TRBV11-2
j_gene: TRBJ2-7
CDR3nt: TGTGCCAGCAGCTGGACCGGGACGGGAGCCTACGAGCAGTACTTC
CDR3aa: CASSWTGTGAYEQYF

d_gene: -
abundance: -
v_gene: TRBV30
j_gene: TRBJ2-5
CDR3nt: TGTGCCTGGAGTGTAGGGGGATCCCAAGAGACCCAGTACTTC
CDR3aa: CAWSVGGSQETQYF

d_gene: -
abundance: -
v_gene: TRBV6-1
j_gene: TRBJ2-4
CDR3nt: TGTGCCAGCTGTTCGACGGGGGTCTCTAAAAACATTCAGTACTTC
CDR3aa: CASCSTGVSKNIQYF

d_gene: -
abundance: few
v_gene: TRBV7-2
j_gene: TRBJ1-5
CDR3nt: TGTGCCAGCAGCTTAGCGTTGGGGGGCGGTCAGCCCCAGCATTTT
CDR3aa: CASSLALGGGQPQHF

d_gene: TRBD2
abundance: -
v_gene: TRBV28
j_gene: TRBJ2-1
CDR3nt: TGTGCCAGCAGCCAGGATTGGACTAGCGGGAGTGGGGTGAGGAATGAGCAGTTCTTC
CDR3aa: CASSQDWTSGSGVRNEQFF

d_gene: -
abundance: many
v_gene: TRBV4-3
j_gene: TRBJ2-1
CDR3nt: TGCGCCAGCAGCCAAGACCGGGCAAGCTACAATGAGCAGTTCTTC
CDR3aa: CASSQDRASYNEQFF

d_gene: -
abundance: -
v_gene: TRBV5-8
j_gene: TRBJ2-1
CDR3nt: TGTGCCAGCAGCTTGGTACAGGGCAATGAGCAGTTCTTC
CDR3aa: CASSLVQGNEQFF

d_gene: -
abundance: few
v_gene: TRBV4-2
j_gene: TRBJ2-1
CDR3nt: TGTGCCAGCAGCCAAGGTGTTGAGCAGTTCTTC
CDR3aa: CASSQGVEQFF

d_gene: -
abundance: few
v_gene: TRBV12-5
j_gene: TRBJ2-1
CDR3nt: TGTGCTAGCGCCCCCGTTGCGGGGTACAATGAGCAGTTCTTC
CDR3aa: CASAPVAGYNEQFF

d_gene: -
abundance: -
v_gene: TRBV4-2
j_gene: TRBJ1-2
CDR3nt: TGTGCCAGCAGCCAAGGGGGGCGCCAAGCTAACTATGGCTACACCTTC
CDR3aa: CASSQGGRQANYGYTF

d_gene: -
abundance: -
v_gene: TRBV7-2
j_gene: TRBJ1-1
CDR3nt: TGTGCCAGCAGCCCCCATTGGGGCACTGAAGCTTTCTTT
CDR3aa: CASSPHWGTEAFF

d_gene: -
abundance: -
v_gene: TRBV19
j_gene: TRBJ1-1
CDR3nt: TGTGCCAGTAGTATACACGGGACCGAAGCTTTCTTT
CDR3aa: CASSIHGTEAFF

d_gene: -
abundance: many
v_gene: TRBV20-1
j_gene: TRBJ2-4
CDR3nt: TGCAGTGCGCCCGAGGCTAGCCTAGCCAAAAACATTCAGTACTTC
CDR3aa: CSAPEASLAKNIQYF

d_gene: TRBD2
abundance: few
v_gene: TRBV29-1
j_gene: TRBJ2-1
CDR3nt: TGCAGCGTTGATTCTCAGCGGGGGGCCTCCTTCTCCTACAATGAGCAGTTCTTC
CDR3aa: CSVDSQRGASFSYNEQFF

d_gene: -
abundance: -
v_gene: TRBV7-3
j_gene: TRBJ2-7
CDR3nt: TGTGCCAGCAGCTTGACGGATACTTCCTACGAGCAGTACTTC
CDR3aa: CASSLTDTSYEQYF

d_gene: -
abundance: -
v_gene: TRBV7-7
j_gene: TRBJ2-5
CDR3nt: TGTGCTAGCAGCAACGGACAAGGCGCACAAGAGACCCAGTACTTC
CDR3aa: CASSNGQGAQETQYF

d_gene: TRBD2
abundance: -
v_gene: TRBV12-3/TRBV12-4
j_gene: TRBJ2-1
CDR3nt: TGTGCCAGCAGTTCCCATAGCGGGGGGGCCGACAATGAGCAGTTCTTC
CDR3aa: CASSSHSGGADNEQFF

d_gene: -
abundance: few
v_gene: TRBV9
j_gene: TRBJ2-7
CDR3nt: TGTGCCAGCAGCGTAGAAGTAGCGCCTCCGCCCTACGAGCAGTACTTC
CDR3aa: CASSVEVAPPPYEQYF

d_gene: -
abundance: few
v_gene: TRBV20-1
j_gene: TRBJ2-5
CDR3nt: TGCAGTGCTCCCGAACAGTTCCAAGAGACCCAGTACTTC
CDR3aa: CSAPEQFQETQYF

d_gene: TRBD2
abundance: few
v_gene: TRBV29-1
j_gene: TRBJ2-3
CDR3nt: TGCAGTGTTGTGGGGGGGACTAGCGGGAGACGAAGCACAGATACGCAGTATTTT
CDR3aa: CSVVGGTSGRRSTDTQYF

d_gene: -
abundance: many
v_gene: TRBV20-1
j_gene: TRBJ2-7
CDR3nt: TGCAGTGCCGGGGTCGGGGGCTACGAGCAGTACTTC
CDR3aa: CSAGVGGYEQYF

d_gene: -
abundance: -
v_gene: TRBV14
j_gene: TRBJ2-2
CDR3nt: TGTGCCAGCAGCCAGCAAACAGGGTCCACCGGGGAGCTGTTTTTT
CDR3aa: CASSQQTGSTGELFF

d_gene: -
abundance: few
v_gene: TRBV30
j_gene: TRBJ1-2
CDR3nt: TGTGCCTGGAACTCACAGTTGCCTAACTATGGCTACACCTTC
CDR3aa: CAWNSQLPNYGYTF